Shown below are 9 T cell receptor beta chains from a single sample sequenced in a study of breast tumors, draining lymph nodes, adjacent tissues. TCRdb passed the multiplex PCR reads through MiXCR, listing each CDR3 protein once. Among about 20,000 distinct CDR3 sequences listed, 50% were seen once. Sample: breast tumor tissue. These receptors were obtained from a female donor with breast cancer. Some clones in this sample may be carry-over from other donors' samples.

The gene calls are TRBV15 and TRBJ2-7; 12 bases are a match to TRBD2. From germline, CDR1 is LNHNV and CDR2 YYDKDF (reference sequence). The CDR3 runs 22 residues. J lost 6 bases, V lost 0 bases, and 24 bases had no gene match. Written as DNA, the CDR3 is TGTGCCACCAGCAGAGATCACCGAAGAGCGGTCAGTCCCGGGACTAGCGGGCTCGAGCAGTACTTC. This encodes CATSRDHRRAVSPGTSGLEQYF.

The chain uses TRBV5-1 and TRBJ2-2, with D unclear. The CDR3 spans 17 residues. V was shortened by 4 bases and J by 0 bases, with 16 bases between the two germline ends. Germline values: CDR1 SGHRS, CDR2 YFSETQ. In DNA, the CDR3 is TGCGCCAGCAGCGTAGGCGGAAGGAATGCGAACACCGGGGAGCTGTTTTTT. Encoded protein: CASSVGGRNANTGELFF.

This clonotype was detected ten times or more. CDR3 sequence reads: CASSLRGEGGQPQHF. The CDR3 DNA is TGTGCCAGCAGTTTACGCGGGGAAGGAGGTCAGCCCCAGCATTTT. The rearrangement links TRBV12-3 or TRBV12-4 to TRBJ1-5; D not resolved. The CDR3 runs to 15 residues. The V end lost 2 bases, the J end lost 6 bases, and 14 bases lay between the germline ends.

This clonotype was seen repeatedly, ten times or more. The V and J genes are TRBV27 and TRBJ1-3; D perhaps matches TRBD1 (6 bases). The CDR3 covers 14 residues. Germline lookup yields CDR1 MNHEY and CDR2 SMNVEV (reference sequence). Trimming cost V 3 bases and J 7 bases, with 13 bases left between them. CDR3 DNA sequence: TGTGCCAGCAGTTTGGTTGGGGGCTGGAACACCATATATTTT. The encoded protein is CASSLVGGWNTIYF.

Relative to its sample, this clonotype is medium-sized. This chain joins TRBV12-3 or TRBV12-4 and TRBJ2-3, with D unresolved. V was trimmed by 6 bases and J by 1 base, leaving 17 bases between them. This CDR3 spans 16 amino acids. CDR3 coding DNA: TGTGCCAGCAGCCACCGGTTAGGGTTAGGCACAGATACGCAGTATTTT. Translating gives CASSHRLGLGTDTQYF.

This clonotype was found many times. Possible read error: a much larger clone is one base away. This chain connects TRBV28 to TRBJ2-7, with D unclear. CDR1 and CDR2 from the germline V gene are MDHEN and SYDVKM. CDR3 size: 15 residues. V was clipped by 5 bases and J by 3 bases, with 17 bases between them. CDR3 residues: CASSLVTPTRYEQYF. CDR3 coding DNA: TGTGCCAGCAGTCTCGTTACCCCCACTCGCTACGAGCAGTACTTC.

This chain links TRBV29-1 with TRBJ2-5; 8 bases map to TRBD2. Germline V gene lookup returns CDR1 SQVTM and CDR2 ANQGSEA. The CDR3 is made up of 14 amino acids. V trimming: 2 bases; J trimming: 4 bases; junction bases outside the gene matches: 6. The CDR3 loop is CSVEIAGRGETQYF. The CDR3 DNA sequence: TGCAGCGTTGAAATAGCGGGAAGGGGAGAGACCCAGTACTTC.

V is TRBV20-1 and J is TRBJ1-6, with 12 bases fitting TRBD1. Germline V gene sequence: CDR1 DFQATT, CDR2 SNEGSKA (reference sequence). J gave up 9 bases and V 3 bases, and 3 bases lay outside the gene matches. The CDR3 contains 14 residues. CDR3 protein: CSASRGQGASPLHF. The CDR3 DNA follows: TGCAGTGCTAGTCGGGGACAGGGGGCTTCACCCCTCCACTTT.

This sequence joins TRBV4-3 and TRBJ1-5, with D hard to call. Deletions cut 0 bases from V and 7 bases from J, with 7 bases between. CDR1 is LGHNA, CDR2 YSLEER, per germline. There are 13 residues in the CDR3. CDR3 protein: CASSQDLGQPQHF. The CDR3 bases are TGCGCCAGCAGCCAAGACCTTGGACAGCCCCAGCATTTT.